The 26 T cell receptor beta chains below were found in one sample sequenced in a study of beta chain features in type 1 diabetes listed by TCRdb under 2018. Their recognized antigens are unknown. Library creation used the immunoSEQ multiplex PCR assay. All of the isolated RNA was reverse transcribed with the High Capacity cDNA Reverse Transcription Kit, so expressed TCRB transcripts were sequenced. Not all clones reach the TCRdb copy of this immuneACCESS table, which keeps in-frame sequences only. Checked studies attribute under half of the gap to unresolved V genes and leave the rest unexplained. In all, the sample holds about 650,000 clones, and around 12% of those were seen once. Around 0.12% of the sample comes from the top ten. The investigation overall reported the following: In all four CD4+ subsets, TCRB CDR3 length was moderately but significantly shorter in type 1 diabetes patients.

Sequencing was done on a sample of naive CD4+ T cells from blood. The cell subset or site label here, explained by the study, means: true naive CD4+ T cells. These receptors originate from a man aged 25-40 years with type 1 diabetes.

The chain has TRBV5-1 and TRBJ1-2, with D perhaps matching TRBD1 (6 bases). Germline CDR1 reads SGHRS; CDR2 reads YFSETQ. The CDR3 has 16 residues. Trimming left V 0 bases short and J 2 bases short, with 14 bases between. CDR3 sequence: CASSLARDRLNYGYTF. For the CDR3, the DNA is TGCGCCAGCAGCTTGGCTAGAGACAGGTTGAACTATGGCTACACCTTC.

This clone was seen a few times. The chain couples TRBV11-2 to TRBJ1-1; D is possibly TRBD1 (5 bases). Trimming shortened V by 8 bases and J by 5 bases, and 15 bases separated the two germline ends. The CDR3 has 13 residues. Germline V gives CDR1 SGHAT, CDR2 FQNNGV. The CDR3 nucleotides read TGTGCCAGCCGCTCAGGGCGTGGGACTGAAGCTTTCTTT. Encoded protein: CASRSGRGTEAFF. The variable domain in full, completed from reference TRBV11-2 and TRBJ1-1, reads EAGVAQSPRYKIIEKRQSVAFWCNPISGHATLYWYQQILGQGPKLLIQFQNNGVVDDSQLPKDRFSAERLKGVDSTLKIQPAKLEDSAVYLCASRSGRGTEAFFGQGTRLTVV.

The chain couples TRBV6-1 to TRBJ2-7; 12 nucleotides line up with TRBD1. V shed 10 bases, J shed 3 bases, and the junction held 10 bases outside the gene matches. This CDR3 spans 15 amino acids. Germline V lookup: CDR1 MNHNS, CDR2 SASEGT. CDR3: CAIRSGTGGGYEQYF. The CDR3 DNA is TGTGCCATCCGCAGTGGGACAGGGGGCGGCTACGAGCAGTACTTC.

This clone was seen a handful of times. This chain uses TRBV4-3 with TRBJ2-7; D is uncertain. V gave up 0 bases and J gave up 0 bases, with 9 bases separating them. CDR3 length: 15 residues. From germline, CDR1 is LGHNA and CDR2 YSLEER. The CDR3: CASSQDAGLSYEQYF. Here the CDR3 DNA reads TGCGCCAGCAGCCAAGACGCAGGCCTCTCCTACGAGCAGTACTTC.

The V gene is TRBV2, the J gene TRBJ2-1; tentatively, D is TRBD2 (5 bases). With 0 bases removed from V and 7 bases from J, the gap between germline ends came to 19 bases. Looked up from germline, CDR1 is SNHLY and CDR2 is FYNNEI. CDR3 length: 17 residues. The DNA of the CDR3 is TGTGCCAGCAGTGAAGCCATGGACTCAGGTGGTGGGAATGAGCAGTTCTTC. This translates into CASSEAMDSGGGNEQFF.

The chain is built from TRBV18 and TRBJ1-5, with D possibly TRBD1 on 5 matching bases. The CDR3 covers 16 residues. Trimming shortened V by 1 base and J by 0 bases, and 10 bases separated the two germline ends. Germline assignment: CDR1 KGHSH and CDR2 LQKENI. CDR3 sequence (DNA): TGTGCCAGCTCACCACGGCAGGGCCATAGCAATCAGCCCCAGCATTTT. Encoded protein: CASSPRQGHSNQPQHF. The variable domain in full, completed from reference TRBV18 and TRBJ1-5, reads NAGVMQNPRHLVRRRGQEARLRCSPMKGHSHVYWYRQLPEEGLKFMVYLQKENIIDESGMPKERFSAEFPKEGPSILRIQQVVRGDSAAYFCASSPRQGHSNQPQHFGDGTRLSIL.

V is TRBV28 and J is TRBJ2-1; weak D call: TRBD1 (6 bases). Trimming removed 11 bases at V and 0 bases at J, with 14 bases between. Germline V lookup: CDR1 MDHEN, CDR2 SYDVKM. This CDR3 has 14 residues. Here the CDR3 DNA reads TGTGCCGGCGGACAGACCCTCTCCTACAATGAGCAGTTCTTC. It encodes CAGGQTLSYNEQFF.

This chain joins TRBV27 and TRBJ1-6; D is unclear. V was trimmed by 2 bases and J by 5 bases, leaving 13 bases between them. Germline V lookup: CDR1 MNHEY, CDR2 SMNVEV (reference sequence). The length of the CDR3 is 16 residues. The CDR3 is CASSLIGRGDNSPLHF. In DNA, the CDR3 is TGTGCCAGCAGTTTAATTGGGCGCGGGGATAATTCACCCCTCCACTTT.

This chain connects TRBV27 to TRBJ1-4, with TRBD1 identical over 7 bases. Germline trimming cut 5 bases from V and 0 bases from J; bases unmatched to any gene: 12. The CDR3 extends over 18 amino acids. CDR1 is MNHEY, CDR2 SMNVEV, per germline (reference sequence). The CDR3 nucleotides read TGTGCCAGCAGTGCCTTGGGACAGCTGGGCACAACTAATGAAAAACTGTTTTTT. Its protein is CASSALGQLGTTNEKLFF.

This clone was detected a few times. CDR3 DNA sequence: TGTGCCAGCAGCTTAAGGGCGCAGAATAACTATGGCTACACCTTC. It is translated as CASSLRAQNNYGYTF. The V and J genes are TRBV7-2 and TRBJ1-2; the D is unclear. This CDR3 contains 15 residues. The V end lost 2 bases, the J end lost 1 base, and 11 bases lay between the germline ends. Per the germline V gene, CDR1 is SGHTA and CDR2 is FQGNSA.

The chain employs TRBV18 and TRBJ1-4, with D unresolved. V gave up 2 bases and J gave up 7 bases, with 8 bases separating them. The CDR3 consists of 13 residues. Germline CDR1 and CDR2: KGHSH and LQKENI. CDR3 in DNA: TGTGCCAGCTCACCAAGGACTCTTGAAAAACTGTTTTTT. It yields the protein CASSPRTLEKLFF.

This chain joins TRBV19 and TRBJ2-1, with D perhaps matching TRBD1 (6 bases). Germline V CDR1 and CDR2: LNHDA, SQIVND (reference sequence). The CDR3 is made up of 16 amino acids. The V and J ends lost 8 bases and 1 base respectively, with 18 bases between them. The DNA for the CDR3 is TGTGCCAGTCAACTAACAGGGCCCAATTCCTACAATGAGCAGTTCTTC. Translating it yields CASQLTGPNSYNEQFF.

This clone has just a few counts. The chain is built from TRBV7-2 and TRBJ1-2; D not resolved. The V gene's germline CDR1 is SGHTA and CDR2 FQGNSA. CDR3 length: 13 residues. V gave up 4 bases and J gave up 0 bases, with 6 bases separating them. The CDR3 spells CASSSGANYGYTF. In nucleotides, the CDR3 is TGTGCCAGCAGCTCGGGAGCTAACTATGGCTACACCTTC.

The chain carries TRBV7-9 and TRBJ2-1; D is uncertain. The CDR3 runs 13 residues. The V and J ends lost 6 bases and 0 bases respectively, with 6 bases between them. Germline V gives CDR1 SEHNR, CDR2 FQNEAQ (reference sequence). CDR3 nucleotide sequence: TGTGCCAGCAGGTCCAGCTCCTACAATGAGCAGTTCTTC. This gives the protein CASRSSSYNEQFF.

About this clone itself: The sample contains more than one DNA sequence encoding this CDR3. The rearrangement joins TRBV18 to TRBJ1-2; no clear D. Germline values: CDR1 KGHSH, CDR2 LQKENI. CDR3 length: 13 amino acids. V was trimmed by 2 bases and J by 2 bases, leaving 6 bases between them. Here the CDR3 DNA reads TGTGCCAGCTCACCATCAGAAAACTATGGCTACACCTTC. Translated, it gives CASSPSENYGYTF.

This chain links TRBV5-1 with TRBJ1-2, with D uncertain. The V gene lost 3 bases and the J gene lost 3 bases, with 12 bases spanning the gap. The CDR3 covers 14 residues. Germline values: CDR1 SGHRS, CDR2 YFSETQ. The CDR3 region is CASSYEGLDYGYTF. DNA of the CDR3: TGCGCCAGCAGCTACGAGGGCTTGGACTATGGCTACACCTTC.

This clone showed up just a few times. The rearrangement uses TRBV4-3 and TRBJ2-5; 8 bases align to TRBD2. CDR3 length: 16 residues. V shed 0 bases, J shed 5 bases, and the junction held 8 bases outside the gene matches. The germline gives CDR1 LGHNA, CDR2 YSLEER. The CDR3 spells CASSQDLLAVGETQYF. The CDR3 nucleotides are TGCGCCAGCAGCCAAGATCTACTAGCGGTGGGGGAGACCCAGTACTTC.

The chain uses TRBV18 and TRBJ1-2; 10 nucleotides align to TRBD1. Germline CDR1 and CDR2: KGHSH and LQKENI. The length of the CDR3 is 16 residues. Trimming at V came to 2 bases and at J to 3 bases, leaving 6 bases not matched to a gene. CDR3 coding DNA: TGTGCCAGCTCACCAAATACCGGGACAGGGGACTATGGCTACACCTTC. The encoded protein is CASSPNTGTGDYGYTF.

This clone turned up a few times. The rearrangement uses TRBV18 and TRBJ2-7; D not certain. The CDR3 contains 14 residues. V was clipped by 4 bases and J by 1 base, with 11 bases between them. Per germline, CDR1 KGHSH and CDR2 LQKENI. This CDR3 is CASSQAGGSYEQYF. For the CDR3, the DNA is TGTGCCAGCTCACAGGCTGGCGGATCCTACGAGCAGTACTTC.

This clone was seen a handful of times. J is TRBJ2-7 and V is TRBV7-2; D gene uncertain. CDR1 is SGHTA, CDR2 FQGNSA, per germline. V lost 0 bases and J lost 4, with 4 bases in between. The CDR3 is made up of 12 amino acids. The CDR3 sequence is CASSLAEYEQYF. The CDR3 nucleotides read TGTGCCAGCAGCTTAGCGGAGTACGAGCAGTACTTC. The full variable domain, rest sourced from reference TRBV7-2 and TRBJ2-7, is GAGVSQSPSNKVTEKGKDVELRCDPISGHTALYWYRQSLGQGLEFLIYFQGNSAPDKSGLPSDRFSAERTGGSVSTLTIQRTQQEDSAVYLCASSLAEYEQYFGPGTRLTVT.

The chain employs TRBV4-2 and TRBJ1-5, with D tentatively TRBD1 (5 bases). Germline loops: CDR1 LGHNA, CDR2 YNFKEQ. This CDR3 spans 16 amino acids. V lost 4 bases and J 4 bases, leaving 17 bases between the germline ends. CDR3 amino acids: CASSRKSDSQNQPQHF. For the CDR3, the DNA is TGTGCCAGCAGCCGAAAATCTGACAGCCAGAATCAGCCCCAGCATTTT.

This chain links TRBV4-2 with TRBJ2-5, with D hard to call. This CDR3 contains 13 residues. Trimming took off 0 bases at V and 5 bases at J, with 7 bases between the two ends. Germline V CDR1 and CDR2: LGHNA, YNFKEQ. CDR3 loop: CASSQDSEETQYF. The DNA of the CDR3 is TGTGCCAGCAGCCAAGACTCTGAGGAGACCCAGTACTTC.

This clone was observed a few times. The V gene is TRBV27, the J gene TRBJ1-3; unclear D gene. The V end lost 5 bases, the J end lost 0 bases, and 11 bases lay between the germline ends. This CDR3 has 15 amino acids. The germline CDR1 and CDR2 sequences are MNHEY and SMNVEV (reference sequence). The CDR3 DNA reads as TGTGCCAGCAGTCCCTGGGGTGGCTCTGGAAACACCATATATTTT. Amino acids: CASSPWGGSGNTIYF.

The gene calls are TRBV9 and TRBJ2-3; D is unresolved. Trimming removed 0 bases at V and 3 bases at J, with 8 bases between. CDR1 and CDR2 (germline): SGDLS, YYNGEE. The CDR3 covers 14 residues. The CDR3 nucleotides read TGTGCCAGCAGCGTAGTATCTGCTACAGATACGCAGTATTTT. Protein: CASSVVSATDTQYF.

This clone was counted between two and nine times. This chain connects TRBV4-3 to TRBJ2-5; 11 positions match TRBD2. The CDR3 loop spans 15 amino acids. Germline values: CDR1 LGHNA, CDR2 YSLEER. V gave up 5 bases and J gave up 4 bases; unmatched junction bases: 6. The CDR3 spells CASSVSSGGIETQYF. The CDR3 DNA sequence: TGCGCCAGCAGCGTGTCTAGCGGGGGGATAGAGACCCAGTACTTC.

The V and J genes are TRBV6-5 and TRBJ2-7; 9 bases align to TRBD1. V was clipped by 6 bases and J by 13 bases; unmatched bases: 13. Germline CDR1 reads MNHEY; CDR2 reads SVGAGI. The CDR3 loop spans 13 amino acids. The DNA for the CDR3 is TGTGCCAGCAGACCCAACGAGGACAGGGGATACTACTTC. Amino acids: CASRPNEDRGYYF.